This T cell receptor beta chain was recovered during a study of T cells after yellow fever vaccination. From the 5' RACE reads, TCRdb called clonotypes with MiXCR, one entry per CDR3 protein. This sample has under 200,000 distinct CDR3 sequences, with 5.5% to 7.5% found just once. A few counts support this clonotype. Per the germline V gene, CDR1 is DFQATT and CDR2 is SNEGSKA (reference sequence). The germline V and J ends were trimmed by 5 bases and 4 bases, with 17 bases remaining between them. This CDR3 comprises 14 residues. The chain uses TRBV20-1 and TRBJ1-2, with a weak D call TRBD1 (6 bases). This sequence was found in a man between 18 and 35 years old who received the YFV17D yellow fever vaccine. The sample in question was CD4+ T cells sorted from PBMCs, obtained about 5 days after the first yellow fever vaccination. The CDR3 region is CSALTGFKGYGYTF. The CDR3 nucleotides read TGCAGTGCTCTCACAGGGTTTAAGGGCTATGGCTACACCTTC.